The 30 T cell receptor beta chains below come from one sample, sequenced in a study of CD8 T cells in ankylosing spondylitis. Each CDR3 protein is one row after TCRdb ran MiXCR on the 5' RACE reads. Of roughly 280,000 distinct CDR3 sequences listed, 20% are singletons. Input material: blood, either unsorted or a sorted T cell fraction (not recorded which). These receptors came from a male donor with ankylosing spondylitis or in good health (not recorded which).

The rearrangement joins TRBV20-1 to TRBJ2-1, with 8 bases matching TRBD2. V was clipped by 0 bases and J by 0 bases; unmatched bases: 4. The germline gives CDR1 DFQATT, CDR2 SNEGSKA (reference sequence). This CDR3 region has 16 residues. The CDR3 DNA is TGCAGTGCTAGAGATCTAAGCGGGAGCTCCTACAATGAGCAGTTCTTC. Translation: CSARDLSGSSYNEQFF.

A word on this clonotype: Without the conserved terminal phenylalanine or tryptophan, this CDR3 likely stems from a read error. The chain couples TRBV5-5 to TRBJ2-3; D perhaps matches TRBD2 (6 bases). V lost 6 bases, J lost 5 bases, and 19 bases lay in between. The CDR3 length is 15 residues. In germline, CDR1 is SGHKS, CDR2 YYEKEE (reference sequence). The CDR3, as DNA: TGTGCCAGCACTTCTTATGGCGGGGAGAAAGATACGCAGTATCTT. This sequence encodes CASTSYGGEKDTQYL.

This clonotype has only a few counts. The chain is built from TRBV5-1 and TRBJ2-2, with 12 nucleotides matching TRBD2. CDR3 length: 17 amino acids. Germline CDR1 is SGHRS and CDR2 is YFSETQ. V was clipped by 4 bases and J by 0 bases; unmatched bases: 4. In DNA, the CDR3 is TGCGCCAGCAGCCTACGGACTAGCGGGGCGAACACCGGGGAGCTGTTTTTT. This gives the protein CASSLRTSGANTGELFF.

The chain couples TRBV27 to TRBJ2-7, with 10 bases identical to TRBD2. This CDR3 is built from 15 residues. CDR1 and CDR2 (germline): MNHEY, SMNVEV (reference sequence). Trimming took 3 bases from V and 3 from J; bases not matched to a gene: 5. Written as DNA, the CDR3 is TGTGCCAGCAGTTTTTCGGCTAGCGGGAGCTACGAGCAGTACGTC. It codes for CASSFSASGSYEQYV.

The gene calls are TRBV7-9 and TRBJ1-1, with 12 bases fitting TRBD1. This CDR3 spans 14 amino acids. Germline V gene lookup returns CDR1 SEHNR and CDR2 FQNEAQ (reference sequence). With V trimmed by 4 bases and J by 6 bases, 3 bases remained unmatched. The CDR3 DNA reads TGTGCCAGCAGCTCGGGACAGGGGGCGGCTGAAGCTTTCTTT. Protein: CASSSGQGAAEAFF.

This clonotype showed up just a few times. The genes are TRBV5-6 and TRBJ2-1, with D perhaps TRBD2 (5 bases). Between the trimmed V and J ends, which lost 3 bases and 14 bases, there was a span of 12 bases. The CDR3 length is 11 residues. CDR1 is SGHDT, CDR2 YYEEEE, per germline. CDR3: CASSSRTPEFF. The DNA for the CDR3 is TGTGCCAGCAGCTCCCGGACTCCGGAGTTCTTC.

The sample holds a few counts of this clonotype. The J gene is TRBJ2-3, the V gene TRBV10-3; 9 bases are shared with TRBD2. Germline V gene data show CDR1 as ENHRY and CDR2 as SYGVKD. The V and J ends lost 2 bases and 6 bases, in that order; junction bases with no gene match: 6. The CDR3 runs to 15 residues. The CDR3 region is CAISEPGGRADTQYF. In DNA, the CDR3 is TGTGCCATCAGTGAGCCGGGCGGGAGGGCCGATACGCAGTATTTT.

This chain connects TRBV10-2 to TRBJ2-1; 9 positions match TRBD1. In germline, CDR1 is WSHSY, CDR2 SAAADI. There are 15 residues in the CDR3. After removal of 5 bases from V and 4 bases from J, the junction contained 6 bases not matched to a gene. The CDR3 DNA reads TGCGCCAGCAGTATGGGACAGGGTGGGTACAATGAGCAGTTCTTC. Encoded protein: CASSMGQGGYNEQFF.

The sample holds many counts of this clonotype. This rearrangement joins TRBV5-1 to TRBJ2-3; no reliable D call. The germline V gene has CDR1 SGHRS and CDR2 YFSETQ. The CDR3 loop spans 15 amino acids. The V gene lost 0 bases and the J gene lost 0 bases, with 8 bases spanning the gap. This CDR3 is CASSLDSTSTDTQYF. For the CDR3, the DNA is TGCGCCAGCAGCTTGGACTCAACTAGCACAGATACGCAGTATTTT.

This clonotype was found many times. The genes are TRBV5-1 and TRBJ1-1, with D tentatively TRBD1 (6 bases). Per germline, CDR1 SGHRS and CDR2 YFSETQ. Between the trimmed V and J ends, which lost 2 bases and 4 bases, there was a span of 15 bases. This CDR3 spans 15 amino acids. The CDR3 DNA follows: TGCGCCAGCAGCTTAGGTCAGGGGCCCGGCACTGAAGCTTTCTTT. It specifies CASSLGQGPGTEAFF.

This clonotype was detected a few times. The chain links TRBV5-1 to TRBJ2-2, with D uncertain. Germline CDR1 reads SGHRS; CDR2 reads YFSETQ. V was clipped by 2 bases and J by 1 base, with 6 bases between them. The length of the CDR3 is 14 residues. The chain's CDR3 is CASSFDWNTGELFF. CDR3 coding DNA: TGCGCCAGCAGCTTTGACTGGAACACCGGGGAGCTGTTTTTT.

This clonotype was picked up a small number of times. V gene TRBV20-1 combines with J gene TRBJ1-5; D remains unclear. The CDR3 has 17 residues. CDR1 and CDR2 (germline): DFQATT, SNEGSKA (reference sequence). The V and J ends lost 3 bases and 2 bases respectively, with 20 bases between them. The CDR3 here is CSARRVVGSRGNQPQHF. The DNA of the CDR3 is TGCAGTGCTAGGAGGGTGGTCGGTTCGCGAGGCAATCAGCCCCAGCATTTT.

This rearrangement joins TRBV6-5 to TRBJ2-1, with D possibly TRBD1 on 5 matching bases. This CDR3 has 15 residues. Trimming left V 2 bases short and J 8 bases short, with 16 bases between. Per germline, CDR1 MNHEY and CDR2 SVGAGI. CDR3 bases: TGTGCCAGCAGTTACGCTCCGGGCACAGGCGATGAGCAGTTCTTC. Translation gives CASSYAPGTGDEQFF.

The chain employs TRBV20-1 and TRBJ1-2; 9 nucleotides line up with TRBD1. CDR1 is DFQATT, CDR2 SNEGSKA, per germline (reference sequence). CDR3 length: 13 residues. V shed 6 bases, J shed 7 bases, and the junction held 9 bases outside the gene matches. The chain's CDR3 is CSAPDRGKSGYTF. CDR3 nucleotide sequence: TGCAGTGCCCCGGACAGGGGAAAGAGTGGCTACACCTTC.

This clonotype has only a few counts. CDR3 sequence reads: CAISEGSKRTQYF. Written as DNA, the CDR3 is TGTGCCATCAGTGAGGGTTCCAAGAGGACCCAGTACTTC. V usage is TRBV10-3 and J usage is TRBJ2-5; D remains ambiguous. The CDR3 length is 13 residues. The germline V gene encodes CDR1 ENHRY and CDR2 SYGVKD. With 2 bases removed from V and 7 bases from J, the gap between germline ends came to 11 bases.

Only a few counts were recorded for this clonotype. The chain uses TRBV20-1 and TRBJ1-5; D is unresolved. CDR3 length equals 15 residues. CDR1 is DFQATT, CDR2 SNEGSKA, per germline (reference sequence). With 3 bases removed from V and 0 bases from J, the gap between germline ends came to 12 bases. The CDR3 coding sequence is TGCAGTGCTAGGTTGCCCGGTGCTAGCAATCAGCCCCAGCATTTT. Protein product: CSARLPGASNQPQHF.

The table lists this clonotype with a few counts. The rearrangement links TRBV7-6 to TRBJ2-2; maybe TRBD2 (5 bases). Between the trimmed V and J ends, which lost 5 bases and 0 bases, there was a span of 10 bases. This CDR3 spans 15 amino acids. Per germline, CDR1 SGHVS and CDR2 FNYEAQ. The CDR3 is CASSIGLTNTGELFF. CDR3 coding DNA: TGTGCCAGCAGCATAGGACTGACGAACACCGGGGAGCTGTTTTTT.

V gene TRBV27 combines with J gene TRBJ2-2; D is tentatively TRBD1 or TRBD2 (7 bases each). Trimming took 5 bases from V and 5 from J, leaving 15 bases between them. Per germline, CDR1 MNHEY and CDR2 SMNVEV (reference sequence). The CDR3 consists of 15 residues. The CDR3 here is CASSGQVGGTGELFF. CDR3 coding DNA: TGTGCCAGCAGTGGACAGGTGGGGGGGACCGGGGAGCTGTTTTTT.

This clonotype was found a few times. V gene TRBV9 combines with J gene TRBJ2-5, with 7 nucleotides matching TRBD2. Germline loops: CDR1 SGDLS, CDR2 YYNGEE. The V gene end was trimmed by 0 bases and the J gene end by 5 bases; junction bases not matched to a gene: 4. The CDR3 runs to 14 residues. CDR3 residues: CASSVASGGETQYF. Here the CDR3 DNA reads TGTGCCAGCAGCGTAGCTTCGGGAGGTGAGACCCAGTACTTC.

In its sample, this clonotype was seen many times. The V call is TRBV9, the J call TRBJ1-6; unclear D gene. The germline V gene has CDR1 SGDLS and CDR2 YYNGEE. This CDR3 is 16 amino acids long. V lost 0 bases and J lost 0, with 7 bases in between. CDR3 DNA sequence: TGTGCCAGCAGCGTAGAGGGAAGCTCCTATAATTCACCCCTCCACTTT. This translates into CASSVEGSSYNSPLHF.

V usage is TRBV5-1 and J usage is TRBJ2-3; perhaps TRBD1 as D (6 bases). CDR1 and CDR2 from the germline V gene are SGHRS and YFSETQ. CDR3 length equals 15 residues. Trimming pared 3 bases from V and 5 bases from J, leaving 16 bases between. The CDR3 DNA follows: TGCGCCAGCAGCTCTGGCAGGGGAACGGTAGATACGCAGTATTTT. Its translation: CASSSGRGTVDTQYF.

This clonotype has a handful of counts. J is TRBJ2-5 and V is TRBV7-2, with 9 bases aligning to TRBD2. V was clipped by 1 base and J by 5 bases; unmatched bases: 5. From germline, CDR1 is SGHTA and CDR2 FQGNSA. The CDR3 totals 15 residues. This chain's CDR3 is CASSLGLAGLETQYF. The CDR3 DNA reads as TGTGCCAGCAGCTTAGGTCTAGCGGGGTTGGAGACCCAGTACTTC.

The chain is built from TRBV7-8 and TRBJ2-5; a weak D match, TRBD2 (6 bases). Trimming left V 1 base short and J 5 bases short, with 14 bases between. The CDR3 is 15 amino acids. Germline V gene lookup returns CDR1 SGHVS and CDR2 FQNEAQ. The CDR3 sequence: CASSLGRGSMETQYF. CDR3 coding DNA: TGTGCCAGCAGCTTAGGTCGGGGGTCCATGGAGACCCAGTACTTC.

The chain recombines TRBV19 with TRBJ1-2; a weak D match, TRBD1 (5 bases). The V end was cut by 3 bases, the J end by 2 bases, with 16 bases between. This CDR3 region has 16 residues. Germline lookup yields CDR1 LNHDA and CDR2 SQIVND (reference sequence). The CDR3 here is CASSIGPGTGNYGYTF. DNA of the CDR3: TGTGCCAGTAGTATCGGTCCCGGGACGGGGAACTATGGCTACACCTTC.

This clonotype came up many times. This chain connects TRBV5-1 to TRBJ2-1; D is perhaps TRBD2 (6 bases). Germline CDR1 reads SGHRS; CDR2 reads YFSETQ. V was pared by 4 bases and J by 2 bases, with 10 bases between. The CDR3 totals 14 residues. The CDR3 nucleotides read TGCGCCAGCAGCGTAGCGGAGCCCTACAATGAGCAGTTCTTC. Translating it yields CASSVAEPYNEQFF. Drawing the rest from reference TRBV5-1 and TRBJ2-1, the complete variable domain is KAGVTQTPRYLIKTRGQQVTLSCSPISGHRSVSWYQQTPGQGLQFLFEYFSETQRNKGNFPGRFSGRQFSNSRSEMNVSTLELGDSALYLCASSVAEPYNEQFFGPGTRLTVL.

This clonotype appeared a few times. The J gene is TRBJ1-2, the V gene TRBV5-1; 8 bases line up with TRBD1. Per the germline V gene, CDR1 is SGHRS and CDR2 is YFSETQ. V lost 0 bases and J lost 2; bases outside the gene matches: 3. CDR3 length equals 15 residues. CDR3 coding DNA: TGCGCCAGCAGCTTGGGGGACAGGCCGAACTATGGCTACACCTTC. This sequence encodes CASSLGDRPNYGYTF.

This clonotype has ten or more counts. CDR3: CASSPGRNGAEKLFF. CDR3 DNA sequence: TGTGCCAGCAGCCCTGGACGAAACGGGGCTGAAAAACTGTTTTTT. The chain employs TRBV12-3 or TRBV12-4 and TRBJ1-4; tentatively, D is TRBD1 (5 bases). The CDR3 is 15 amino acids. The V end was cut by 6 bases, the J end by 7 bases, with 18 bases between.

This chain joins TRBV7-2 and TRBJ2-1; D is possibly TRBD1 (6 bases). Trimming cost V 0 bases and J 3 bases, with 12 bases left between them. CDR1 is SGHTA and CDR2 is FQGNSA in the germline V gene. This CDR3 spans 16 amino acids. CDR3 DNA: TGTGCCAGCAGCTTAGCTGGGGCAGGGGTCTACAATGAGCAGTTCTTC. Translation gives CASSLAGAGVYNEQFF.

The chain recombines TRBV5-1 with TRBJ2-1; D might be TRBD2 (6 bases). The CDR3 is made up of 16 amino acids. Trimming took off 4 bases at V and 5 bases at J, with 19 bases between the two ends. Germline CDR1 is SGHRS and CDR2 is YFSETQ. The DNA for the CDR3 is TGCGCCAGCAGCCGGCGGAGGGAACCCTTGAACAATGAGCAGTTCTTC. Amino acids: CASSRRREPLNNEQFF.

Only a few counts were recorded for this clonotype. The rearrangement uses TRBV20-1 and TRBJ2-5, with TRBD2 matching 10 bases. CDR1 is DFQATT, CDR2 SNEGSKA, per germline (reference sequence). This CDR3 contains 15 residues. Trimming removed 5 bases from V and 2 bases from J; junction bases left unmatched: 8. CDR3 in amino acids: CSALKREGTQETQYF. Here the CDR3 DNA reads TGCAGTGCTTTAAAGCGGGAGGGAACTCAAGAGACCCAGTACTTC.